This is a list of T cell receptor beta chains from one sample in a study of T cell repertoires in cytomegalovirus infection. TCRdb fed the reads into MiXCR, producing one record per CDR3 protein. This sample carries fewer than 400,000 distinct CDR3 sequences, approximately 18% of them seen once, and the ten largest clones take roughly 9%. The sequenced sample was PBMCs. These receptors all come from a human donor in good health (CMV status not recorded). Some clones in this sample may be carry-over from other donors' samples. Both conserved end residues are part of each CDR3.

J,V,CDR3
TRBJ2-1,TRBV7-8,CASSFTSGGYNEQFF
TRBJ2-4,TRBV10-3,CAISVQLGKNIQYF
TRBJ1-2,TRBV28,CASSSPGRSNYGYTF
TRBJ2-1,TRBV20-1,CSARDPRGSGTYNEQFF
TRBJ1-1,TRBV23-1,CASSHRPGLNTEAFF
TRBJ1-1,TRBV5-6,CAKRGQGAGDTEAFF
TRBJ2-1,TRBV7-8,CASSFLTEKQFF
TRBJ2-7,TRBV7-4,CASSESALYEQYF
TRBJ1-1,TRBV19,CASFREGVEKDTEAFF
TRBJ2-7,TRBV19,CASSMVGGAYEQYF
TRBJ2-3,TRBV15,CATSRTRLAGAHTQYF
TRBJ2-1,TRBV19,CASSNGLGRYNEQFF
TRBJ1-2,TRBV4-2,CASSQDPGSDYTF
TRBJ2-3,TRBV29-1,CSAQAGADTQYF
TRBJ2-3,TRBV5-1,CASSLEYFTDTQYF
TRBJ2-7,TRBV7-9,CASSGAVFGRPYEQYF
TRBJ2-5,TRBV20-1,CSAWTREETQYF
TRBJ2-1,TRBV4-1,CASSQDPGTGGNEQFF
TRBJ1-1,TRBV7-9,CASSLRYRDTEAFF
TRBJ2-7,TRBV3-1,CASSQDPYEQYF